A single sample gave rise to the 22 T cell receptor beta chains below, sequenced in a study of CD8+CD57+ T cells in acquired aplastic anemia. The template for TCR beta VDJ and CDR3 sequence profiling was genomic DNA. TCRdb reprocessed the reads via MiXCR and lists one record per CDR3 protein. The sample yields 180,000 or so distinct CDR3 sequences, roughly half seen once. Material: sorted CD4+, CD8+, or CD8+CD57+ T cells (not recorded which) from PBMCs. The origin of the receptors is a human donor in good health.

This clonotype was detected ten times or more. The rearrangement uses TRBV4-3 and TRBJ1-2; no firm D call. Trimming left V 4 bases short and J 4 bases short, with 22 bases between. CDR1 and CDR2 (germline): LGHNA, YSLEER. The CDR3 totals 17 residues. CDR3 protein: CASSPGPNRRSLYGYTF. The CDR3 DNA follows: TGCGCCAGCAGCCCCGGGCCGAATAGGCGATCCCTCTATGGCTACACCTTC.

The J gene is TRBJ2-7, the V gene TRBV29-1, with D maybe TRBD1 (6 bases). Trimming removed 6 bases from V and 3 bases from J, with 12 bases in between. CDR1 is SQVTM and CDR2 is ANQGSEA in the germline V gene. This CDR3 has 12 residues. CDR3 nucleotide sequence: TGCAGCGTAAAGACAGGTGACTACGAGCAGTACTTC. Its translation: CSVKTGDYEQYF.

This clonotype appeared many times. CDR3 residues: CSAFGGTGIQSYNEQFF. The CDR3 DNA follows: TGCAGTGCCTTCGGAGGGACAGGGATTCAATCCTACAATGAGCAGTTCTTC. This chain joins TRBV20-1 and TRBJ2-1; the match to TRBD1 covers 9 bases. Trimming at V came to 6 bases and at J to 1 base, leaving 13 bases not matched to a gene. CDR1 and CDR2 (germline): DFQATT, SNEGSKA (reference sequence). The CDR3 runs 17 residues.

The V call is TRBV10-1, the J call TRBJ2-3; 10 bases line up with TRBD2. Unmatched junction bases numbered 5, after V lost 5 bases and J lost 0 bases. CDR3 size: 16 residues. CDR1 WNHNN and CDR2 SYGVQD come from the germline V gene (reference sequence). Written as DNA, the CDR3 is TGCGCCAGCAGTCGGACTAGCGGCCAAAGCACAGATACGCAGTATTTT. It yields the protein CASSRTSGQSTDTQYF.

This chain joins TRBV7-9 and TRBJ1-2; D is perhaps TRBD1 (5 bases). The CDR3 covers 12 residues. From germline, CDR1 is SEHNR and CDR2 FQNEAQ (reference sequence). V was cut by 5 bases and J by 4 bases, with 8 bases left in between. CDR3 region: CASSRTPYGYTF. CDR3 sequence (DNA): TGTGCCAGCAGCCGGACACCCTATGGCTACACCTTC.

V usage is TRBV2 and J usage is TRBJ2-2; 12 bases fit TRBD1. Germline CDR1 SNHLY, CDR2 FYNNEI. The CDR3 covers 15 residues. The junction had 7 bases not matched to a gene; V was cut back by 8 bases and J by 6 bases. The CDR3, as DNA: TGTGCCAGCTCTGGGACAGGGGGCTTTTCCGGGGAGCTGTTTTTT. Translating it yields CASSGTGGFSGELFF.

This clonotype showed up just a few times. The chain carries TRBV20-1 and TRBJ2-2; D unclear. This CDR3 is built from 13 residues. CDR1 is DFQATT and CDR2 is SNEGSKA in the germline V gene (reference sequence). Trimming cost V 3 bases and J 4 bases, with 9 bases left between them. CDR3 amino acids: CSASPSSTGELFF. CDR3 in DNA: TGCAGTGCTAGCCCCTCTAGCACCGGGGAGCTGTTTTTT.

This clonotype was detected ten times or more. This chain connects TRBV2 to TRBJ1-5; tentatively, D is TRBD1 (5 bases). Trimming cost V 5 bases and J 0 bases, with 11 bases left between them. This CDR3 has 15 residues. Germline lookup yields CDR1 SNHLY and CDR2 FYNNEI. The CDR3 sequence is CASSRDGYSNQPQHF. CDR3 nucleotides: TGTGCCAGCAGTAGGGACGGATATAGCAATCAGCCCCAGCATTTT.

This rearrangement joins TRBV5-1 to TRBJ1-2; 7 bases align to TRBD1. The CDR3 is made up of 13 amino acids. CDR1 is SGHRS and CDR2 is YFSETQ in the germline V gene. V shed 5 bases, J shed 2 bases, and the junction held 3 bases outside the gene matches. DNA for the CDR3: TGCGCCAGCAGTCCGACAGGGAACTATGGCTACACCTTC. This encodes CASSPTGNYGYTF.

About this clonotype itself: Mismatch with germline at one junction end may stem from a read error. V usage is TRBV20-1 and J usage is TRBJ2-1; 9 nucleotides match TRBD2. This CDR3 has 16 amino acids. CDR1 and CDR2 from the germline V gene are DFQATT and SNEGSKA (reference sequence). The CDR3 reads CSAPVSAGGPWGEQIF. For the CDR3, the DNA is TGCAGTGCCCCCGTTAGCGCGGGAGGGCCGTGGGGTGAGCAGATCTTC.

In this sample, this clonotype turned up many times. The V gene is TRBV5-1, the J gene TRBJ2-5; 11 bases fit TRBD2. Germline assignment: CDR1 SGHRS and CDR2 YFSETQ. The ends lost 3 bases at V and 5 bases at J; junction bases unmatched: 6. This CDR3 is built from 15 residues. CDR3 protein: CASSYGTSGGETQYF. In DNA, the CDR3 is TGCGCCAGCAGCTATGGGACTAGCGGCGGGGAGACCCAGTACTTC.

The chain is built from TRBV7-3 and TRBJ1-1; D possibly corresponds to TRBD1 (5 bases). The CDR3 is 16 amino acids. Per the germline V gene, CDR1 is SGHTA and CDR2 is FQGTGA. V lost 1 base, J lost 4 bases, and 16 bases lay in between. CDR3 residues: CASSLKVSGAGTEAFF. In nucleotides, the CDR3 is TGTGCCAGCAGCTTAAAAGTTTCTGGGGCCGGCACTGAAGCTTTCTTT.

This clonotype was observed a handful of times. The CDR3 region has the DNA TGTGCCATCAGCGCCCAAGGACTAGCGGGAAAGTTAGATACGCAGTATTTT. Residues: CAISAQGLAGKLDTQYF. V and J are TRBV10-3 and TRBJ2-3; 12 bases are a match to TRBD2. CDR3 size: 17 residues. Germline V lookup: CDR1 ENHRY, CDR2 SYGVKD. V was clipped by 6 bases and J by 5 bases; unmatched bases: 12.

V is TRBV19 and J is TRBJ2-2; D perhaps matches TRBD2 (5 bases). The germline gives CDR1 LNHDA, CDR2 SQIVND (reference sequence). Trimming left V 5 bases short and J 3 bases short, with 13 bases between. This CDR3 region has 15 residues. CDR3 loop: CASSVGLAYTGELFF. The CDR3 coding sequence is TGTGCCAGTAGTGTGGGCCTAGCCTACACCGGGGAGCTGTTTTTT.

This clonotype has a count of ten or more. V and J are TRBV11-3 and TRBJ1-3, with TRBD1 matching over 7 bases. This CDR3 is built from 15 residues. Germline V gene data show CDR1 as SGHNT and CDR2 as YENEEA. The V gene end was trimmed by 7 bases and the J gene end by 0 bases; junction bases not matched to a gene: 6. The CDR3 loop reads CASTGTVLSGNTIYF. In DNA form, the CDR3 reads TGTGCCAGCACCGGGACAGTCCTCTCTGGAAACACCATATATTTT.

The chain joins TRBV2 to TRBJ2-7, with 12 bases identical to TRBD2. CDR1 and CDR2 from the germline V gene are SNHLY and FYNNEI. This CDR3 has 16 amino acids. The ends lost 6 bases at V and 2 bases at J; junction bases unmatched: 8. CDR3 region: CASSVMTSGGPYEQYF. The CDR3 bases are TGTGCCAGCAGCGTCATGACTAGCGGGGGCCCCTACGAGCAGTACTTC.

This clonotype was recorded a few times. The chain links TRBV19 to TRBJ2-4, with D possibly matching TRBD2 (5 bases). Per the germline V gene, CDR1 is LNHDA and CDR2 is SQIVND (reference sequence). V dropped 3 bases and J dropped 0 bases, with 12 bases sitting between them. This CDR3 contains 16 residues. The CDR3 reads CASSILAPQAKNIQYF. The CDR3 coding sequence is TGTGCCAGTAGTATTCTAGCACCCCAAGCCAAAAACATTCAGTACTTC.

V gene TRBV25-1 combines with J gene TRBJ2-5, with TRBD2 matching 9 bases. Losses at the gene ends were 6 bases for V and 2 bases for J; bases not matched to a gene: 10. Per the germline V gene, CDR1 is MGHDK and CDR2 is SYGVNS. The CDR3 covers 16 residues. The CDR3 nucleotides read TGTGCCAGCAGGATGGGAGTAGCGGGAGATCAAGAGACCCAGTACTTC. Amino acid sequence: CASRMGVAGDQETQYF.

Comment on this clonotype: Given a much more abundant clone one base away, this may be a read error. The CDR3 ends on some other residue instead of the conserved phenylalanine or tryptophan, so this is likely a read error. This chain uses TRBV20-1 with TRBJ2-2; weak D call: TRBD2 (6 bases). Germline CDR1 DFQATT, CDR2 SNEGSKA (reference sequence). This CDR3 has 16 residues. For the CDR3, the DNA is TGCAGTGCCAGAGGGACCCCAGCGGGTCGGATTGGGGAGCTGTTTCTT. Translating gives CSARGTPAGRIGELFL.

This clonotype appeared a few times. The chain is built from TRBV30 and TRBJ2-7; TRBD1 might be the D (6 bases). The germline V and J ends were trimmed by 1 base and 2 bases, with 12 bases remaining between them. CDR3 length: 14 residues. Germline CDR1 is GTSNPN and CDR2 is SVGIG (reference sequence). This chain's CDR3 is CAWSAQGYPYEQYF. The CDR3 DNA reads TGTGCCTGGAGTGCCCAGGGGTACCCCTACGAGCAGTACTTC.

This clonotype was seen many times. The chain recombines TRBV20-1 with TRBJ2-1; the D call may be TRBD1 or TRBD2 (6 bases each). Germline V gene lookup returns CDR1 DFQATT and CDR2 SNEGSKA (reference sequence). The CDR3 contains 15 residues. V lost 5 bases to trimming and J lost 2 bases, with 16 bases between them. CDR3 region: CSARPGALAYNEQFF. CDR3 in DNA: TGCAGTGCTCGTCCGGGGGCCCTCGCCTACAATGAGCAGTTCTTC.

The chain couples TRBV3-1 to TRBJ1-2; no clear D. Trimming took 5 bases from V and 4 from J, leaving 20 bases between them. CDR3 length equals 16 residues. From germline, CDR1 is LGHDT and CDR2 YNNKEL (reference sequence). CDR3 loop: CASSLRNLAGGYGYTF. The DNA for the CDR3 is TGTGCCAGCAGCTTAAGAAACTTAGCCGGCGGCTATGGCTACACCTTC.